The next 26 T cell receptor beta chains were all read from a single sample in a study of shared clonotypes between healthy human individuals. The data were produced by immunoSEQ multiplex PCR, yet TCRdb's version contains in-frame clones alone and is incomplete. The sample holds roughly 1.5 million clones, roughly 98% seen once. The specimen sequenced was naive CD4+ T cells sorted from blood. The subset here: CD45RA+ positively selected. Every receptor here comes from a man under 40 in good health.

This clone was seen only once. The genes are TRBV5-4 and TRBJ2-3, with D perhaps matching TRBD2 (8 bases). This CDR3 contains 20 residues. Germline V gene lookup returns CDR1 SGHNT and CDR2 YYREEE (reference sequence). V was clipped by 4 bases and J by 0 bases, with 27 bases between them. DNA for the CDR3: TGTGCCAGCAGCGGAGCAAGCGGGAGTAGGAGGGGGCTTAGCACAGATACGCAGTATTTT. The encoded protein is CASSGASGSRRGLSTDTQYF.

The chain is built from TRBV28 and TRBJ1-5; 10 bases align to TRBD1. CDR1 is MDHEN and CDR2 is SYDVKM in the germline V gene. J gave up 6 bases and V 6 bases, and 8 bases lay outside the gene matches. The CDR3 length is 15 residues. The CDR3 DNA is TGTGCCAGCAGATCTAGACAGGGGGCAGGTCAGCCCCAGCATTTT. Protein: CASRSRQGAGQPQHF.

The V call is TRBV10-1, the J call TRBJ2-7, with 11 bases that match TRBD2. The CDR3 extends over 14 amino acids. CDR1 and CDR2 (germline): WNHNN, SYGVQD (reference sequence). V trimming: 4 bases; J trimming: 4 bases; junction bases outside the gene matches: 3. DNA of the CDR3: TGCGCCAGCAGTGTGGGACTAGCGGATTACGAGCAGTACTTC. It codes for CASSVGLADYEQYF.

The chain is built from TRBV6-5 and TRBJ2-2; possible D gene TRBD2, 6 bases. Between the trimmed V and J ends, which lost 0 bases and 6 bases, there was a span of 14 bases. Germline CDR1 and CDR2: MNHEY and SVGAGI. The CDR3 has 16 residues. CDR3 coding DNA: TGTGCCAGCAGTTACTCGATAATAGGAGGGGCCGGGGAGCTGTTTTTT. Its protein product is CASSYSIIGGAGELFF.

The rearrangement links TRBV29-1 to TRBJ1-1; D ambiguous. Germline-derived CDR1 and CDR2 are SQVTM and ANQGSEA. This CDR3 contains 9 residues. V gave up 7 bases and J gave up 11 bases, with 11 bases separating them. CDR3 sequence (DNA): TGCAGCGGTGGAAGTGAGGCTTTCTTT. Translation: CSGGSEAFF.

This clone was counted once. The chain joins TRBV19 to TRBJ2-7; D gene unclear. CDR1 and CDR2 from the germline V gene are LNHDA and SQIVND (reference sequence). The V end lost 5 bases, the J end lost 2 bases, and 10 bases lay between the germline ends. The length of the CDR3 is 13 residues. CDR3 in DNA: TGTGCCAGTAGTTCCCCACTCGCCTACGAGCAGTACTTC. Amino acids: CASSSPLAYEQYF. Combining the CDR3 with reference TRBV19 and TRBJ2-7 gives the whole variable domain DGGITQSPKYLFRKEGQNVTLSCEQNLNHDAMYWYRQDPGQGLRLIYYSQIVNDFQKGDIAEGYSVSREKKESFPLTVTSAQKNPTAFYLCASSSPLAYEQYFGPGTRLTVT.

The chain uses TRBV18 and TRBJ2-2; no clear D gene. V was shortened by 0 bases and J by 0 bases, with 8 bases between the two germline ends. The CDR3 contains 16 residues. In germline, CDR1 is KGHSH, CDR2 LQKENI. The CDR3 DNA reads as TGTGCCAGCTCACCACCCACGCCGCCGAACACCGGGGAGCTGTTTTTT. This encodes CASSPPTPPNTGELFF.

J is TRBJ2-1 and V is TRBV28; D may correspond to TRBD1 or TRBD2 (6 bases each). Trimming took 3 bases from V and 9 from J, leaving 18 bases between them. The CDR3 totals 15 residues. CDR1 is MDHEN, CDR2 SYDVKM, per germline. CDR3: CASSLSEGGKTEQFF. DNA for the CDR3: TGTGCCAGCAGTTTGTCTGAAGGGGGGAAAACTGAGCAGTTCTTC.

The count of this clone is one. This sample includes further DNA sequences coding for the same CDR3. The rearrangement uses TRBV2 and TRBJ1-5; D gene unclear. CDR3 length equals 14 residues. Trimming took off 3 bases at V and 3 bases at J, with 9 bases between the two ends. Germline V gene sequence: CDR1 SNHLY, CDR2 FYNNEI. CDR3 DNA: TGTGCCAGCAGTGATGGCCGGTCCAATCAGCCCCAGCATTTT. Amino acid sequence: CASSDGRSNQPQHF.

The chain uses TRBV15 and TRBJ1-1, with D maybe TRBD1 (5 bases). V was cut by 2 bases and J by 1 base, with 11 bases left in between. CDR3 length: 15 amino acids. CDR1 is LNHNV, CDR2 YYDKDF, per germline (reference sequence). CDR3 protein: CATSRPRETNTEAFF. DNA of the CDR3: TGTGCCACCAGCAGACCCAGGGAGACGAACACTGAAGCTTTCTTT.

This chain links TRBV7-2 with TRBJ2-1; a possible D gene is TRBD1 (5 bases). This CDR3 is built from 16 residues. Germline assignment: CDR1 SGHTA and CDR2 FQGNSA. Between the trimmed V and J ends, which lost 5 bases and 0 bases, there was a span of 14 bases. Written as DNA, the CDR3 is TGTGCCAGCAGCCGCAGGGTACCGGGCTCCTACAATGAGCAGTTCTTC. Protein: CASSRRVPGSYNEQFF.

The genes are TRBV2 and TRBJ2-1; 11 nucleotides align to TRBD2. The CDR3 sequence is 16 residues long. From germline, CDR1 is SNHLY and CDR2 FYNNEI. The ends lost 6 bases at V and 5 bases at J; junction bases unmatched: 9. The CDR3 is CASRLAGGRGNNEQFF. The CDR3 DNA is TGTGCCAGCAGGCTAGCGGGAGGTCGGGGGAACAATGAGCAGTTCTTC.

The chain links TRBV5-1 to TRBJ2-1; 11 nucleotides align to TRBD2. The trim removed 3 bases at V and 9 bases at J, leaving 11 bases unmatched. Germline lookup yields CDR1 SGHRS and CDR2 YFSETQ. This CDR3 has 16 amino acids. This CDR3 is CASSSITSGRGGEQFF. The DNA for the CDR3 is TGCGCCAGCAGCTCGATAACTAGCGGGAGAGGGGGTGAGCAGTTCTTC.

The chain employs TRBV11-2 and TRBJ2-1; 13 bases are shared with TRBD2. The length of the CDR3 is 17 residues. Looked up from germline, CDR1 is SGHAT and CDR2 is FQNNGV. After removal of 0 bases from V and 7 bases from J, the junction contained 6 bases not matched to a gene. Here the CDR3 DNA reads TGTGCCAGCAGCTTAGATACAAGGACTAGCGGGAGTAATGAGCAGTTCTTC. Translation: CASSLDTRTSGSNEQFF.

V usage is TRBV7-2 and J usage is TRBJ2-1, with unresolved D. The CDR3 consists of 16 residues. Germline lookup yields CDR1 SGHTA and CDR2 FQGNSA. The ends were cut back, 5 bases at V and 5 bases at J, with 19 bases in the middle. Written as DNA, the CDR3 is TGTGCCAGCAGCACACACAAGGCCGGTGACGACAATGAGCAGTTCTTC. Encoded protein: CASSTHKAGDDNEQFF.

The chain links TRBV7-3 to TRBJ2-1; no reliable D call. CDR3 length equals 13 residues. Trimming took 1 base from V and 9 from J, leaving 10 bases between them. Germline V CDR1 and CDR2: SGHTA, FQGTGA. CDR3 DNA sequence: TGTGCCAGCAGCTTAAATTCCCTCCGTGAGCAGTTCTTC. It encodes CASSLNSLREQFF.

The V and J genes are TRBV19 and TRBJ2-2; D unclear. V was cut by 8 bases and J by 6 bases, with 4 bases left in between. CDR1 and CDR2 from the germline V gene are LNHDA and SQIVND (reference sequence). This CDR3 comprises 10 residues. CDR3 protein: CASWSGELFF. As DNA, the CDR3 is TGTGCCAGTTGGTCCGGGGAGCTGTTTTTT.

The chain links TRBV19 to TRBJ1-5, with D perhaps TRBD1 (6 bases). V shed 4 bases and J shed 6 bases, with 13 bases lying between them. The CDR3 extends over 14 amino acids. Germline CDR1 is LNHDA and CDR2 is SQIVND (reference sequence). The CDR3 loop reads CASSTWGAGQPQHF. The CDR3 coding sequence is TGTGCCAGTAGTACTTGGGGGGCCGGTCAGCCCCAGCATTTT.

This chain uses TRBV14 with TRBJ2-2; D is unclear. V lost 0 bases and J lost 0, with 17 bases in between. The CDR3 extends over 19 amino acids. Germline values: CDR1 SGHDN, CDR2 FVKESK. The CDR3: CASSQEGSFAQANTGELFF. The CDR3, as DNA: TGTGCCAGCAGCCAAGAAGGGTCATTTGCCCAGGCGAACACCGGGGAGCTGTTTTTT. The full variable domain, with the rest looked up from reference TRBV14 and TRBJ2-2, is EAGVTQFPSHSVIEKGQTVTLRCDPISGHDNLYWYRRVMGKEIKFLLHFVKESKQDESGMPNNRFLAERTGGTYSTLKVQPAELEDSGVYFCASSQEGSFAQANTGELFFGEGSRLTVL.

The rearrangement joins TRBV27 to TRBJ2-7; 13 bases agree with TRBD2. The V gene's germline CDR1 is MNHEY and CDR2 SMNVEV (reference sequence). V gave up 6 bases and J gave up 1 base; unmatched junction bases: 3. The CDR3 contains 15 residues. The CDR3 region is CASRGTSGKSYEQYF. The DNA of the CDR3 is TGTGCCAGCAGAGGGACTAGCGGGAAGTCCTACGAGCAGTACTTC.

The chain couples TRBV27 to TRBJ2-1; 12 bases line up with TRBD2. The CDR3 is made up of 17 amino acids. Germline loops: CDR1 MNHEY, CDR2 SMNVEV (reference sequence). V gave up 4 bases and J gave up 0 bases; unmatched junction bases: 4. CDR3 amino acids: CASSWTSGASSYNEQFF. The CDR3 bases are TGTGCCAGCAGTTGGACTAGCGGGGCGAGCTCCTACAATGAGCAGTTCTTC.

The chain combines TRBV5-6 with TRBJ1-1, with D uncertain. Germline-derived CDR1 and CDR2 are SGHDT and YYEEEE. CDR3 length: 14 amino acids. Trimming removed 1 base at V and 3 bases at J, with 10 bases between. The CDR3, as DNA: TGTGCCAGCAGCTTGTCAGGTGGGGACACTGAAGCTTTCTTT. It encodes CASSLSGGDTEAFF.

About this clone: The same CDR3 also results from other DNA sequences found in this sample. This sequence joins TRBV18 and TRBJ2-5; D may be TRBD2 (5 bases). The V gene's germline CDR1 is KGHSH and CDR2 LQKENI. The V and J ends lost 3 bases and 2 bases respectively, with 7 bases between them. The CDR3 covers 13 residues. The CDR3 nucleotides are TGTGCCAGCTCACCGAGAGGGCAAGAGACCCAGTACTTC. It yields the protein CASSPRGQETQYF.

The J gene is TRBJ1-5, the V gene TRBV30; D call uncertain. The V and J ends lost 1 base and 3 bases respectively, with 7 bases between them. From germline, CDR1 is GTSNPN and CDR2 SVGIG (reference sequence). This CDR3 spans 13 amino acids. CDR3 in amino acids: CAWSAQINQPQHF. CDR3 nucleotides: TGTGCCTGGAGTGCGCAAATCAATCAGCCCCAGCATTTT.

The chain employs TRBV11-2 and TRBJ1-5, with a possible D match to TRBD1 (6 bases). V gave up 5 bases and J gave up 2 bases, with 13 bases separating them. The germline gives CDR1 SGHAT, CDR2 FQNNGV. The CDR3 has 15 residues. The CDR3 reads CASSPEGGGNQPQHF. The CDR3 region has the DNA TGTGCCAGCAGCCCAGAGGGGGGGGGCAATCAGCCCCAGCATTTT.

The V gene is TRBV2, the J gene TRBJ1-2; D possibly corresponds to TRBD1 (5 bases). The CDR3 covers 13 residues. Trimming left V 8 bases short and J 0 bases short, with 10 bases between. Germline V lookup: CDR1 SNHLY, CDR2 FYNNEI. CDR3: CASVGTPNYGYTF. The CDR3 DNA reads as TGTGCCAGCGTGGGGACCCCTAACTATGGCTACACCTTC.